This T cell receptor beta chain was recovered during a study of blood T cell repertoires in COVID-19. CDR1 and CDR2 (germline): KGHSH, LQKENI. Trimming removed 6 bases at V and 2 bases at J, with 11 bases between. There are 13 residues in the CDR3. In the original analysis: It was from reference gene primer amplification that nucleated cell counts were estimated. Some clones are missing from TCRdb's copy, which holds only in-frame ones; the method was immunoSEQ multiplex PCR. V and J calls and clone size follow that table, whereas D and trimming were derived from the DNA. The repertoire consists of 150,000 to 180,000 clones, with roughly 80% occurring once and the leading ten covering less than 4.5%.

V gene TRBV18 combines with J gene TRBJ2-7; possibly TRBD1 for D (6 bases). Sequenced: peripheral blood. The TCR originated in an elderly woman with acute or convalescent COVID-19. CDR3 sequence: CASSRDNPYEQYF. CDR3 nucleotide sequence: TGTGCCAGCTCCAGGGACAACCCCTACGAGCAGTACTTC.